These 24 T cell receptor beta chains share one sample of origin, sequenced in a study of T cell responses to AZD1222 COVID-19 vaccine. The method was immunoSEQ multiplex PCR; TCRdb's version includes in-frame clones alone and lacks a portion of them. Found here are roughly 140,000 clones, around 91% of them singletons; the top ten hold roughly 5%. This specimen consisted of peripheral blood, obtained on day 0 of AZD1222 vaccination. Receptor source: an adult in good health.

This rearrangement joins TRBV4-1 to TRBJ1-1; 8 bases line up with TRBD1. CDR1 is MGHRA and CDR2 is YSYEKL in the germline V gene. Unmatched junction bases numbered 12, after V lost 5 bases and J lost 4 bases. The CDR3 is 16 amino acids. The CDR3 nucleotides are TGCGCCAGCAGCTTCCGGACAGGGCGGTCGGGCACTGAAGCTTTCTTT. The encoded protein is CASSFRTGRSGTEAFF.

This chain links TRBV6-5 with TRBJ2-2; D is undetermined. CDR1 is MNHEY and CDR2 is SVGAGI in the germline V gene. The CDR3 sequence is 15 residues long. V was cut by 4 bases and J by 1 base, with 10 bases left in between. The chain's CDR3 is CASSLGYMNTGELFF. The DNA for the CDR3 is TGTGCCAGCAGTTTGGGCTACATGAACACCGGGGAGCTGTTTTTT.

The V gene is TRBV29-1, the J gene TRBJ1-3; D possibly corresponds to TRBD1 (5 bases). Trimming removed 4 bases from V and 8 bases from J, with 21 bases in between. The length of the CDR3 is 15 residues. Per the germline V gene, CDR1 is SQVTM and CDR2 is ANQGSEA. The CDR3 loop reads CSVGAGRRDRDTIYF. The CDR3, as DNA: TGCAGCGTTGGGGCCGGGCGTCGGGACCGTGACACCATATATTTT.

J is TRBJ1-2 and V is TRBV6-5; 7 bases map to TRBD1. The CDR3 loop spans 16 amino acids. The V gene's germline CDR1 is MNHEY and CDR2 SVGAGI. Germline trimming cut 6 bases from V and 0 bases from J; bases unmatched to any gene: 10. In DNA, the CDR3 is TGTGCCAGCAGCTACGACAGGGACCTAGCTAACTATGGCTACACCTTC. Protein: CASSYDRDLANYGYTF.

The chain couples TRBV11-2 to TRBJ2-7, with D perhaps being TRBD1 or TRBD2 (5 bases each). The CDR3 extends over 12 amino acids. V gave up 1 base and J gave up 6 bases, with 7 bases separating them. CDR1 is SGHAT and CDR2 is FQNNGV in the germline V gene. The CDR3 is CASSLAGTEQYF. In nucleotides, the CDR3 is TGTGCCAGCAGCTTAGCCGGGACCGAGCAGTACTTC.

The genes are TRBV4-3 and TRBJ2-1; 13 bases line up with TRBD2. Trimming took 4 bases from V and 4 from J; bases not matched to a gene: 4. CDR3 length equals 16 residues. Looked up from germline, CDR1 is LGHNA and CDR2 is YSLEER. The CDR3 bases are TGCGCCAGCAGCCGTCGACTAGCGGGGGGTTACAATGAGCAGTTCTTC. Protein sequence: CASSRRLAGGYNEQFF.

This clone was picked up a small number of times. The chain uses TRBV4-3 and TRBJ2-5; D is undetermined. This CDR3 is built from 14 residues. Germline loops: CDR1 LGHNA, CDR2 YSLEER. V lost 0 bases and J 3 bases, leaving 8 bases between the germline ends. CDR3 region: CASSQDLSKETQYF. The CDR3 DNA reads as TGCGCCAGCAGCCAAGATCTTAGTAAAGAGACCCAGTACTTC.

V gene TRBV7-2 combines with J gene TRBJ1-1; D is unresolved. The CDR3 is 11 amino acids. The germline V gene encodes CDR1 SGHTA and CDR2 FQGNSA. The germline V and J ends were trimmed by 8 bases and 5 bases, with 9 bases remaining between them. The CDR3 DNA sequence: TGTGCCAGCGTCCAGCTGACTGAAGCTTTCTTT. Translating gives CASVQLTEAFF.

V and J are TRBV7-6 and TRBJ2-1; D unresolved. The germline gives CDR1 SGHVS, CDR2 FNYEAQ. V lost 2 bases and J lost 4, with 3 bases in between. The CDR3 is 12 residues long. The CDR3 DNA sequence: TGTGCCAGCAGCTTACTTTACAATGAGCAGTTCTTC. Translation gives CASSLLYNEQFF.

The chain uses TRBV7-8 and TRBJ2-1, with 7 bases matching TRBD2. Germline CDR1 SGHVS, CDR2 FQNEAQ. The CDR3 loop spans 16 amino acids. V trimming: 4 bases; J trimming: 0 bases; junction bases outside the gene matches: 6. The CDR3 spells CASSWGRVSSYNEQFF. The DNA for the CDR3 is TGTGCCAGCAGCTGGGGGAGGGTGAGCTCCTACAATGAGCAGTTCTTC.

This clone was picked up a small number of times. The chain recombines TRBV12-3 or TRBV12-4 with TRBJ2-2; D unclear. This CDR3 comprises 11 residues. Trimming cost V 6 bases and J 5 bases, with 4 bases left between them. The CDR3: CASRRTGELFF. Here the CDR3 DNA reads TGTGCCAGCAGGAGGACCGGGGAGCTGTTTTTT.

The chain links TRBV9 to TRBJ2-5; 8 bases map to TRBD2. There are 13 residues in the CDR3. V lost 6 bases, J lost 3 bases, and 4 bases stayed unmatched. CDR1 is SGDLS, CDR2 YYNGEE, per germline. The CDR3, as DNA: TGTGCCAGCAAACGCGGGGGGAAAGAGACCCAGTACTTC. Translating it yields CASKRGGKETQYF.

This clone was picked up one time. The chain employs TRBV13 and TRBJ2-6; 9 positions agree with TRBD1. Looked up from germline, CDR1 is PRHDT and CDR2 is FYEKMQ (reference sequence). V shed 5 bases and J 18 bases; nucleotides not matched to a gene: 17. This CDR3 contains 15 residues. The CDR3 here is CASSDRGGPTSLRTF. The CDR3 coding sequence is TGTGCCAGCAGCGACAGGGGGGGGCCCACCTCTCTTAGGACTTTC.

V usage is TRBV7-2 and J usage is TRBJ1-1, with D tentatively TRBD1 (5 bases). The germline V and J ends were trimmed by 11 bases and 6 bases, with 22 bases remaining between them. The CDR3 is 14 amino acids. Looked up from germline, CDR1 is SGHTA and CDR2 is FQGNSA. This chain's CDR3 is CASPRSGSGAEAFF. CDR3 bases: TGTGCCTCCCCCCGGTCGGGGTCGGGGGCTGAAGCTTTCTTT.

The chain carries TRBV29-1 and TRBJ2-1; a weak D match, TRBD1 (6 bases). V shed 2 bases and J shed 9 bases, with 11 bases lying between them. The CDR3 has 12 amino acids. CDR1 SQVTM and CDR2 ANQGSEA come from the germline V gene. The CDR3 here is CSVETQGSEQFF. CDR3 DNA: TGCAGCGTTGAAACACAGGGTTCTGAGCAGTTCTTC.

The rearrangement joins TRBV19 to TRBJ1-1; D uncertain. Germline V CDR1 and CDR2: LNHDA, SQIVND (reference sequence). This CDR3 is built from 13 residues. V was pared by 3 bases and J by 1 base, with 6 bases between. CDR3 in DNA: TGTGCCAGTAGTATGGCGGCGAACACTGAAGCTTTCTTT. Its translation: CASSMAANTEAFF.

This chain links TRBV7-2 with TRBJ2-2; D call uncertain. Trimming left V 0 bases short and J 8 bases short, with 4 bases between. The CDR3 is 12 residues long. Germline loops: CDR1 SGHTA, CDR2 FQGNSA. The CDR3 DNA sequence: TGTGCCAGCAGCTTAGCCGCGGGGGAGCTGTTTTTT. This encodes CASSLAAGELFF. The whole variable domain, filled in from reference TRBV7-2 and TRBJ2-2, reads GAGVSQSPSNKVTEKGKDVELRCDPISGHTALYWYRQSLGQGLEFLIYFQGNSAPDKSGLPSDRFSAERTGGSVSTLTIQRTQQEDSAVYLCASSLAAGELFFGEGSRLTVL.

J is TRBJ2-5 and V is TRBV24-1; a weak D match, TRBD2 (6 bases). The CDR3 runs to 14 residues. Trimming took 3 bases from V and 2 from J, leaving 9 bases between them. Germline V gene lookup returns CDR1 KGHDR and CDR2 SFDVKD. This chain's CDR3 is CATSDGGRQETQYF. Written as DNA, the CDR3 is TGTGCCACCAGTGATGGGGGGAGACAAGAGACCCAGTACTTC.

Details on this clone: The sample has other DNA sequences that encode this CDR3 too. V gene TRBV5-4 combines with J gene TRBJ2-3, with 11 nucleotides matching TRBD2. CDR1 is SGHNT, CDR2 YYREEE, per germline (reference sequence). Trimming removed 0 bases from V and 4 bases from J; junction bases left unmatched: 4. The CDR3 runs 16 residues. The CDR3 DNA reads TGTGCCAGCAGCTTGGCGGTAGCGGGGGGGGCAGATACGCAGTATTTT. It translates to CASSLAVAGGADTQYF.

V is TRBV5-6 and J is TRBJ2-7; D is unclear. V lost 4 bases to trimming and J lost 6 bases, with 14 bases between them. CDR1 is SGHDT, CDR2 YYEEEE, per germline. This CDR3 contains 13 residues. Written as DNA, the CDR3 is TGTGCCAGCAGCCCTAAGTGGTCGGGCGAGCAGTACTTC. Its protein is CASSPKWSGEQYF.

The V call is TRBV7-2, the J call TRBJ2-7; the D gene is possibly TRBD2 (6 bases). Looked up from germline, CDR1 is SGHTA and CDR2 is FQGNSA. Trimming stripped 1 base from V and 4 bases from J, with 14 bases between. CDR3 length: 15 residues. The CDR3 loop is CASSLGAGTQYEQYF. CDR3 bases: TGTGCCAGCAGCTTAGGGGCAGGGACTCAATACGAGCAGTACTTC.

This chain connects TRBV27 to TRBJ2-2; possible D gene TRBD1, 5 bases. In germline, CDR1 is MNHEY, CDR2 SMNVEV (reference sequence). The ends were cut back, 6 bases at V and 1 base at J, with 15 bases in the middle. The CDR3 runs 16 residues. In nucleotides, the CDR3 is TGTGCCAGCAGCCGTCCCGGAAGGGGGAACACCGGGGAGCTGTTTTTT. Residues: CASSRPGRGNTGELFF.

This rearrangement joins TRBV4-1 to TRBJ2-3, with D possibly being TRBD1 (5 bases). The germline CDR1 and CDR2 sequences are MGHRA and YSYEKL. The CDR3 has 15 amino acids. V lost 2 bases to trimming and J lost 1 base, with 10 bases between them. The CDR3 region is CASSQQGWGTDTQYF. In nucleotides, the CDR3 is TGCGCCAGCAGCCAACAGGGATGGGGCACAGATACGCAGTATTTT.

The chain carries TRBV6-2 or TRBV6-3 and TRBJ2-7; D is undetermined. There are 14 residues in the CDR3. Trimming removed 4 bases at V and 3 bases at J, with 13 bases between. Germline V gene sequence: CDR1 MNHEY, CDR2 SVGEGT. The CDR3 coding sequence is TGTGCCAGCAGTTCCCAAGCCAGTCTCTACGAGCAGTACTTC. It specifies CASSSQASLYEQYF.